This T cell receptor beta chain derives from a study of T cells in narcolepsy. Findings and limits, study-wide: Autoreactive clonotypes reportedly recurred in blood of same and different patients, not controls. Same-patient CSF and blood CD4+ T cell clonotypes included HCRT-specific and TRIB2-specific autoreactive ones. Autoreactive clone sequences were missing from some blood memory CD4+ repertoires.

Measured with immunoSEQ multiplex PCR; TCRdb has only the in-frame clones, and not every one. This sample carries tens of thousands of clones, just under 85% of them seen once, and the ten largest clones take roughly 1.3%. As to this clone: Its antigen is unknown. Other DNA sequences within the sample encode an identical CDR3.

Germline CDR1 and CDR2: LNHDA and SQIVND (reference sequence). V lost 3 bases and J lost 4, with 7 bases in between. The CDR3 sequence is 13 residues long. The receptor was derived from a human donor with narcolepsy. Sequencing was carried out using CD45RA- memory CD4+ T cells from PBMCs. The chain has TRBV19 and TRBJ1-5; D unresolved. The CDR3 loop is CASSMGGNQPQHF. For the CDR3, the DNA is TGTGCCAGTAGTATGGGAGGTAATCAGCCCCAGCATTTT.